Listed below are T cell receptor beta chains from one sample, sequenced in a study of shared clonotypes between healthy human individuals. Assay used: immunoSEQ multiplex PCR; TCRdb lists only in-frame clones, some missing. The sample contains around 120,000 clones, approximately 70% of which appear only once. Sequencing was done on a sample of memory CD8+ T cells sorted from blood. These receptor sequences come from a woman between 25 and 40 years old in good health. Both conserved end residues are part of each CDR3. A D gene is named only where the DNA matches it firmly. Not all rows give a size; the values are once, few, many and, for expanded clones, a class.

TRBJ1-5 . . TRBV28 TGTGCCAGCAGTTTCTGGACCCATAGCAATCAGCCCCAGCATTTT CASSFWTHSNQPQHF
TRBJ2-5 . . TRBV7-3 TGTGCCAGCAGCTTAAAATTTCGAGAGACCCAGTACTTC CASSLKFRETQYF
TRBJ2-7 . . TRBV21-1 TGTGCCAGCAGCCATTGGAGCGGGAGTTTCTACGAGCAGTACTTC CASSHWSGSFYEQYF
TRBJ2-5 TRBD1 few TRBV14 TGTGCCAGCAGCGAGGGACAGGGGAGCGGAGAGACCCAGTACTTC CASSEGQGSGETQYF
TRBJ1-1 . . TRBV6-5 TGTGCCAGCAGCCACGGGACACCGAACACTGAAGCTTTCTTT CASSHGTPNTEAFF
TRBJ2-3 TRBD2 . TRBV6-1 TGTGCCAGCAGAACCCTAGCGGGAGGGACAGATACGCAGTATTTT CASRTLAGGTDTQYF
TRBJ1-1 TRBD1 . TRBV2 TGTGCCACCAGACAGGGGCCTGAAGCTTTCTTT CATRQGPEAFF
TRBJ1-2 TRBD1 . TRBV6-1 TGTGCCAGCAGCTTGGACAGGTCTCTAGGCTACACCTTC CASSLDRSLGYTF
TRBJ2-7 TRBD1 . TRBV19 TGTGCCAGTAGCGGCCGGGACAGGGCCTACGAGCAGTACTTC CASSGRDRAYEQYF
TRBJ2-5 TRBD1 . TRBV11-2 TGTGCCAGCAGCGTCGACAGGGGGCCAGAGACCCAGTACTTC CASSVDRGPETQYF
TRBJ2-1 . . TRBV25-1 TGTGCCAGCAGCTTAATGGAGGAGGCCTACAATGAGCAGTTCTTC CASSLMEEAYNEQFF
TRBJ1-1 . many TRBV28 TGTGCCAGCAGTTTACGTGCAGAAATGAACACTGAAGCTTTCTTT CASSLRAEMNTEAFF
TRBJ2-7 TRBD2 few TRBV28 TGTGCCAGCCGACGAACACGTAGCGGGACCTCCTACGAGCAGTACTTC CASRRTRSGTSYEQYF
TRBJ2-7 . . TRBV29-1 TGCAGCGTCAGTAGGGGGCCGGGACTCATGAGCTCCTACGAGCAGTACTTC CSVSRGPGLMSSYEQYF
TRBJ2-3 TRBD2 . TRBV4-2 TGTGCCAGCAGCCAACACAGGGGGGAGAGGATTAGACTAGCGGGTCCCTCTAGCACAGATACGCAGTATTTT CASSQHRGERIRLAGPSSTDTQYF
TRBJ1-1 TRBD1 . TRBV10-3 TGTGCCATCAGTAACCCGACAGGGACGGGCACTGAAGCTTTCTTT CAISNPTGTGTEAFF
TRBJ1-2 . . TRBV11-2 TGTGCCAGCAGATCGGACAGTTCTAACTATGGCTACACCTTC CASRSDSSNYGYTF
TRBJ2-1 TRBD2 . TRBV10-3 TGTGCCATCAAGGGGACTAGCGCGGGCAATGAGCAGTTCTTC CAIKGTSAGNEQFF
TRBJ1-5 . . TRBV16 TGTGCCAGCAGCCAATCGGGGGTAGGTTATCAGCCCCAGCATTTT CASSQSGVGYQPQHF
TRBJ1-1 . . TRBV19 TGTGCCAGTAGTCCGTTCTCTCGAGGCAGCTTGAACACTGAAGCTTTCTTT CASSPFSRGSLNTEAFF
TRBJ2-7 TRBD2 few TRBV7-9 TGTGCCAGCAGCTTAGGGACTAGCGGGAGCTCTTACGAGCAGTACTTC CASSLGTSGSSYEQYF
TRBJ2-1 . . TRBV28 TGTGCCAGCAGTTTTCCCAGAACCCGGGACGGCCTCTACAATGAGCAGTTCTTC CASSFPRTRDGLYNEQFF